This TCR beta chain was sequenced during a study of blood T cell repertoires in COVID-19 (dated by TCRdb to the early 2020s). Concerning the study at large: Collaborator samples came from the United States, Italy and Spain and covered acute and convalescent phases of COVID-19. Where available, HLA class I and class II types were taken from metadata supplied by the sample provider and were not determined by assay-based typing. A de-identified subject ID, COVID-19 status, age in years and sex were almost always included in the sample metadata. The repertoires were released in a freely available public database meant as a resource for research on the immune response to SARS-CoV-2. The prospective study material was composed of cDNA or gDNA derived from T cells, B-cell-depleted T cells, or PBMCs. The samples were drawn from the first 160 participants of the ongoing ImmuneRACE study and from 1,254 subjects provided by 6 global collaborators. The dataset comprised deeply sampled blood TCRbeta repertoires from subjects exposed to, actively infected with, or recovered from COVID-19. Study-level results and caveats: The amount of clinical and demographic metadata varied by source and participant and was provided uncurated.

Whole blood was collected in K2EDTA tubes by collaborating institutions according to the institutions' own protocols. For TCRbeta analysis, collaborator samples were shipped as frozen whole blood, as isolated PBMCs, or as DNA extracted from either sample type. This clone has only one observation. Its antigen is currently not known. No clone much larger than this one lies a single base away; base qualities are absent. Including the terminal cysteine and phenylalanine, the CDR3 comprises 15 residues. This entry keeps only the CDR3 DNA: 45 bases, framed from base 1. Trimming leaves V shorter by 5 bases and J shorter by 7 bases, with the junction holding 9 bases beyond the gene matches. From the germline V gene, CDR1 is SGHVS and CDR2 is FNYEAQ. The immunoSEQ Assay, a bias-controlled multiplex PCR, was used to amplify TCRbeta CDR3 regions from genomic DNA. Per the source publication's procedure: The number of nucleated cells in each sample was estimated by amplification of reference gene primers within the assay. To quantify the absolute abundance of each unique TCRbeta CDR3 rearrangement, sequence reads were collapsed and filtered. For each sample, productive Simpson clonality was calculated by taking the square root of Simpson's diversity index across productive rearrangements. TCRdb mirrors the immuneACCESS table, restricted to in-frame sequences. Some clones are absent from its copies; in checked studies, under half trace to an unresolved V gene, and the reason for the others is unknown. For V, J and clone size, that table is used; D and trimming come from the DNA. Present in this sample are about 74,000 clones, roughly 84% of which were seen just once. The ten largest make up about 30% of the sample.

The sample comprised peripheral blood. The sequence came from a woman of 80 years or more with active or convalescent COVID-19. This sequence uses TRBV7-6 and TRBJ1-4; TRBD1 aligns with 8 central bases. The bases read TGTGCCAGCAGCATCACCGGGACAGGTGGTGAAAAACTGTTTTTT. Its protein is CASSITGTGGEKLFF.